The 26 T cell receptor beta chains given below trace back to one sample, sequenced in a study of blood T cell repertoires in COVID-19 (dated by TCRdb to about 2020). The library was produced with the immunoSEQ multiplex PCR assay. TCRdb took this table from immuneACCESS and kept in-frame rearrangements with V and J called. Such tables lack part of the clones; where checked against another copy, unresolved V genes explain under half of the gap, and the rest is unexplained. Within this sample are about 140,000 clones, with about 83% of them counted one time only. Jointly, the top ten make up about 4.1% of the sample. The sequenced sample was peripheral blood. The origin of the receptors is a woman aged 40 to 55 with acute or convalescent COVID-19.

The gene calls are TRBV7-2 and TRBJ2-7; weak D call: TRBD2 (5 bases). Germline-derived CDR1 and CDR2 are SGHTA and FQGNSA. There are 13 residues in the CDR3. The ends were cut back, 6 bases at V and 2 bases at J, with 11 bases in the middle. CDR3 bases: TGTGCCAGCAGGTCGGACGGGACCTACGAGCAGTACTTC. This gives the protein CASRSDGTYEQYF. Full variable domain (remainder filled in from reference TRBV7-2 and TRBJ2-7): GAGVSQSPSNKVTEKGKDVELRCDPISGHTALYWYRQSLGQGLEFLIYFQGNSAPDKSGLPSDRFSAERTGGSVSTLTIQRTQQEDSAVYLCASRSDGTYEQYFGPGTRLTVT.

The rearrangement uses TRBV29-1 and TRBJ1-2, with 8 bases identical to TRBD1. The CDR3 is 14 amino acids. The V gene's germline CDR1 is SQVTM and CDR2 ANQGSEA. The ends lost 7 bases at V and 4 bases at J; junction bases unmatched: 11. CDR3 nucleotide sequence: TGCAGCGCCAATGGGGGGGACAGGATCTATGGCTACACCTTC. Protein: CSANGGDRIYGYTF.

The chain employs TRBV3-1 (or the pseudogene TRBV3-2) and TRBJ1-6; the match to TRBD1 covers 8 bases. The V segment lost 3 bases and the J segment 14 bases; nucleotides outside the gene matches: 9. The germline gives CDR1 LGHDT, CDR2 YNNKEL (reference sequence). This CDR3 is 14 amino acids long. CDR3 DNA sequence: TGTGCCAGCAGCCATGGACAGGGACGGGGGGCCCTCCACTTT. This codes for CASSHGQGRGALHF.

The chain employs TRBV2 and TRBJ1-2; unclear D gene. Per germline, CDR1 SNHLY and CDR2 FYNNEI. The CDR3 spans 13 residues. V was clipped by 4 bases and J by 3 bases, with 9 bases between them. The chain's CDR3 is CASSGTAYYGYTF. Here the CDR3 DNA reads TGTGCCAGCAGTGGTACAGCTTACTATGGCTACACCTTC.

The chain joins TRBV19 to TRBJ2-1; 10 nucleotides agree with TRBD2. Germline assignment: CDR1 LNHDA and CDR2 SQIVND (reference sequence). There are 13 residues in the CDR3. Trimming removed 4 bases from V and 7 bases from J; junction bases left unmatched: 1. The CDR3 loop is CASSNSGRNEQFF. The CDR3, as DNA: TGTGCCAGTAGTAATAGCGGGAGGAATGAGCAGTTCTTC.

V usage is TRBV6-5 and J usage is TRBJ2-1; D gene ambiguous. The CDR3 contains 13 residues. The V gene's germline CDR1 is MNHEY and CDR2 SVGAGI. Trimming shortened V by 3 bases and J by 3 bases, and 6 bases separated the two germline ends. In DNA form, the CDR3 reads TGTGCCAGCAGTTATGACTTCTACAATGAGCAGTTCTTC. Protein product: CASSYDFYNEQFF.

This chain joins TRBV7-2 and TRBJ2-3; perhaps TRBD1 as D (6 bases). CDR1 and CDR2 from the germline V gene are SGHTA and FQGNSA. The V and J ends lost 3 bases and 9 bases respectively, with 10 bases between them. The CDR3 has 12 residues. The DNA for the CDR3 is TGTGCCAGCAGCTTCGACAGGACCACGCAGTATTTT. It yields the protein CASSFDRTTQYF.

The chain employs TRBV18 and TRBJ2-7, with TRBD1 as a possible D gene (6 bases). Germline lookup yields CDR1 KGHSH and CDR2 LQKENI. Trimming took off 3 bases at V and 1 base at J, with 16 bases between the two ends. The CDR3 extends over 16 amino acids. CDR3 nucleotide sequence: TGTGCCAGCTCACCGATTTACTCCACAGGGTCCTACGAGCAGTACTTC. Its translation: CASSPIYSTGSYEQYF.

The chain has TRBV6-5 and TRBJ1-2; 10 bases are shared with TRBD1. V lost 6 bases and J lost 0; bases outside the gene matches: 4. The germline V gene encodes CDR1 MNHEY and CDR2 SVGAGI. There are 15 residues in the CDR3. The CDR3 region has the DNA TGTGCCAGCAGAGGACAGGGGGTTTCTAACTATGGCTACACCTTC. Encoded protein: CASRGQGVSNYGYTF.

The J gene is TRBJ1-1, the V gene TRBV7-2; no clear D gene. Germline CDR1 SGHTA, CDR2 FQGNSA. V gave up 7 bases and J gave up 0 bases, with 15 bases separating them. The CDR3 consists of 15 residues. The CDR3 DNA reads TGTGCCAGCACCCTGTGGGCAGGCGTGAACACTGAAGCTTTCTTT. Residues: CASTLWAGVNTEAFF.

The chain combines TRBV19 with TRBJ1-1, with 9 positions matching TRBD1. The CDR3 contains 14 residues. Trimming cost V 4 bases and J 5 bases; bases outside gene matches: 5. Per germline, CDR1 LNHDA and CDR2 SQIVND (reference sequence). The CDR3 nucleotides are TGTGCCAGTAGTAGACAGGGGGTAGGAACTGAAGCTTTCTTT. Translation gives CASSRQGVGTEAFF.

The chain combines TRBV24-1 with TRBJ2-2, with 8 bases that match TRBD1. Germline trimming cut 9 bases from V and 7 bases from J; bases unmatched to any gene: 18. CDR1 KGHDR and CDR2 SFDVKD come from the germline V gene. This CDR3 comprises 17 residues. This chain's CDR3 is CATGHDRGPWDVGELFF. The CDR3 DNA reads TGTGCCACCGGCCATGACAGGGGCCCCTGGGACGTCGGGGAGCTGTTTTTT.

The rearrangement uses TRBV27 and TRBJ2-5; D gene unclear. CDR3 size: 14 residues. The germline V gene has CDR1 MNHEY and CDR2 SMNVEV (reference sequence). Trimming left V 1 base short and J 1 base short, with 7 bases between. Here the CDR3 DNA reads TGTGCCAGCAGTTTATTTCCGGGCCAAGAGACCCAGTACTTC. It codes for CASSLFPGQETQYF.

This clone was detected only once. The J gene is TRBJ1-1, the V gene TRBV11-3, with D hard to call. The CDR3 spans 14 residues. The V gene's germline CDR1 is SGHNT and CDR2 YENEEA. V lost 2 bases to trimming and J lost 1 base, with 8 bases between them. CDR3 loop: CASSLREGNTEAFF. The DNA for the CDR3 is TGTGCCAGCAGCTTAAGGGAGGGGAACACTGAAGCTTTCTTT.

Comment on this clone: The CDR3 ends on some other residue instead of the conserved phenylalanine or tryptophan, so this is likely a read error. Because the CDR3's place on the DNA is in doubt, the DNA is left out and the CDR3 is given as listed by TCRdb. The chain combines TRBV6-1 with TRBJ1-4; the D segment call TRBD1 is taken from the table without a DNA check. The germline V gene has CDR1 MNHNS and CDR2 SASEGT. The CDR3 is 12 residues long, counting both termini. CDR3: CASSEVGQTSHL.

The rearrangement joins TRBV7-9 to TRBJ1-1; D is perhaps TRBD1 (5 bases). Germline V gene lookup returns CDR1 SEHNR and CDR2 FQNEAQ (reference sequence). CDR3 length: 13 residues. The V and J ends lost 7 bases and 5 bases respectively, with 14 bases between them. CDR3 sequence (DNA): TGTGCCAGCATGTGGCCGGGGGGAACTGAAGCTTTCTTT. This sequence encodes CASMWPGGTEAFF.

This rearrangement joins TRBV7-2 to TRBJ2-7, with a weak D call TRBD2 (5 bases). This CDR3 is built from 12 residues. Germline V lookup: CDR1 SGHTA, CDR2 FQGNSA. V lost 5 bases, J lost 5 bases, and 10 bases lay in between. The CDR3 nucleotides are TGTGCCAGCAGCGTTACCGGGGACGAGCAGTACTTC. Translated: CASSVTGDEQYF.

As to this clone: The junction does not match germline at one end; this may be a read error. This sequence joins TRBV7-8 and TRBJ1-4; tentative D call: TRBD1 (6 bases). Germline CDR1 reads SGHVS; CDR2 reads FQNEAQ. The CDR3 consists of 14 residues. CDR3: CASGFGQYNEKLFF. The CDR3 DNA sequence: TGTGCCAGCGGCTTCGGACAGTATAATGAAAAACTGTTTTTT.

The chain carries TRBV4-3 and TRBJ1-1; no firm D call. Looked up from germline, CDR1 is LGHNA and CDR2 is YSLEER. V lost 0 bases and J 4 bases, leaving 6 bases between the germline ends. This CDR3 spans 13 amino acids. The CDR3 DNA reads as TGCGCCAGCAGCCAAGACCACGGCACTGAAGCTTTCTTT. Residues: CASSQDHGTEAFF.

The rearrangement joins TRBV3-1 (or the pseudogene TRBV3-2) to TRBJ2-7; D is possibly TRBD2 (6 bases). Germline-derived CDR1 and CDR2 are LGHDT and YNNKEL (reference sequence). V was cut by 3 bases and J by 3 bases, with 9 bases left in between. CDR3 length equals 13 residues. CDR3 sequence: CASSHGGVYEQYF. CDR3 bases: TGTGCCAGCAGCCACGGGGGAGTCTACGAGCAGTACTTC.

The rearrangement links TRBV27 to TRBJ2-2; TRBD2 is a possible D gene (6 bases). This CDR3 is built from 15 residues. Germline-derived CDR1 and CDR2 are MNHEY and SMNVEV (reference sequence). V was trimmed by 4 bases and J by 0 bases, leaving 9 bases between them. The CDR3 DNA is TGTGCCAGCAGTTCGGGGAGGACGAACACCGGGGAGCTGTTTTTT. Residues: CASSSGRTNTGELFF.

The CDR3 nucleotides are TGTGCCAGCAGTGAAACTGGGAGTGGTTCACCCCTCCACTTT. Protein: CASSETGSGSPLHF. The chain has TRBV6-1 and TRBJ1-6; D gene ambiguous. The germline V gene has CDR1 MNHNS and CDR2 SASEGT. The CDR3 runs 14 residues. The V gene lost 2 bases and the J gene lost 9 bases, with 11 bases spanning the gap.

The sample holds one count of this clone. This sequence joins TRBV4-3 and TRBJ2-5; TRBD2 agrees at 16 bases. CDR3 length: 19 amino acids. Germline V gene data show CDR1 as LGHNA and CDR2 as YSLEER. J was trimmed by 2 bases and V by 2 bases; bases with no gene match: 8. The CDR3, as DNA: TGCGCCAGCAGCCAACAGGGCCCGGGACTAGCGGGGGGGCAAGAGACCCAGTACTTC. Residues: CASSQQGPGLAGGQETQYF.

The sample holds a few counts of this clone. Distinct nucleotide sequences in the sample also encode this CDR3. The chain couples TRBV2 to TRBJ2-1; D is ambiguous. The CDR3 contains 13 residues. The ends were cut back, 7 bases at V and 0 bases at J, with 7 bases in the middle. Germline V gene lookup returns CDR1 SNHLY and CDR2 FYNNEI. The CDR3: CASTPSSYNEQFF. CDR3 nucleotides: TGTGCCAGCACTCCGAGCTCCTACAATGAGCAGTTCTTC.

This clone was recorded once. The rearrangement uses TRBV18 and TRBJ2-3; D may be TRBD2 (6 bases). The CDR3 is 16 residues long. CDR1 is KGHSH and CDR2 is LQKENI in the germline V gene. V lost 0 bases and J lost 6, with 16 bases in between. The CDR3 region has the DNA TGTGCCAGCTCACCACCGATCCGGGAGATCGTGGATACGCAGTATTTT. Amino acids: CASSPPIREIVDTQYF.

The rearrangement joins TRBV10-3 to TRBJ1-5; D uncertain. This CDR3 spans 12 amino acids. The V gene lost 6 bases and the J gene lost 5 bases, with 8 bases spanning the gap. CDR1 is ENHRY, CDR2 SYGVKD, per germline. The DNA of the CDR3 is TGTGCCATCAGCGGTCCCGATCAGCCCCAGCATTTT. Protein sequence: CAISGPDQPQHF.